This entry features one T cell receptor (beta chain) sequence. This entry belongs to a study of blood T cell repertoires in COVID-19. Background on the study: From the United States, Italy and Spain came samples of acute and convalescent COVID-19.

Original processing notes: Reference gene primer amplification yielded estimated nucleated cell counts. The assay was immunoSEQ multiplex PCR, and TCRdb's table has in-frame clones only and misses some. V, J and clone size were drawn from that table, and D and trimming were deduced from the DNA. The sample carries some 68,000 clones, about 86% recorded once. Germline trimming cut 0 bases from V and 0 bases from J; bases unmatched to any gene: 7. In germline, CDR1 is SGHAT, CDR2 FQNNGV. CDR3 length: 17 amino acids. The sequenced sample consisted of peripheral blood. The genes are TRBV11-2 and TRBJ2-7; TRBD2 matches 8 bases. The TCR comes from a man between 45 and 60 years old with active COVID-19. CDR3 sequence reads: CASSLDAGGPYSYEQYF. The DNA of the CDR3 is TGTGCCAGCAGCTTAGATGCGGGGGGCCCATACTCCTACGAGCAGTACTTC.